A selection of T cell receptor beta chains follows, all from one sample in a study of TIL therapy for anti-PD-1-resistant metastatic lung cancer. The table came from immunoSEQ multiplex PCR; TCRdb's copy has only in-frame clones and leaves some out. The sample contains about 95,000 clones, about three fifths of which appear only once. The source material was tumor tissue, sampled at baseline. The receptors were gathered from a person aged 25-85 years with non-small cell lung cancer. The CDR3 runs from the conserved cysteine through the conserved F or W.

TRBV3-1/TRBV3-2 CASSHDSRNQPQHF
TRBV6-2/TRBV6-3 CASSRQGATGANVLTF
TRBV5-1 CASSPMSGRATGELFF
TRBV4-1 CASSEETEGKLNTEAFF
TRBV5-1 CASSLGLLAGGRGEETQYF
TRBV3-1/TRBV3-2 CASSQQVFVPYGYTF
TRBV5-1 CASSLAPAPSTDTQYF
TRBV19 CASSRGQTYEQYF
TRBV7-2 CASSHSGVWTSGSNEQFF
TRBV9 CASSVAQGSYEQYF
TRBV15 CATSRRGQGYYGYTF
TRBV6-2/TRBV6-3 CASSSLRYGYTF
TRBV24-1 CATSDRDPFGELFF
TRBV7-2 CASSPRRVDSGNTIYF
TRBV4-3 CASSHAESPRELFF
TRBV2 CASSPRTDGYTF
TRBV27 CASRGVLGNEKLFF
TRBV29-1 CSVDLTYNEQFF
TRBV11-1 CASSLGGLGNTQYF
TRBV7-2 CASSLNSADTQYF
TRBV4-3 CASSQLGTGAPYGYTF
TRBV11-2 CASNGQFPSFGAFF
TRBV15 CATSSGQQETQYF
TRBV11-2 CASSLVMGVGTGELFF
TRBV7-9 CASSLDARRGEQFF
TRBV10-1 CASSEGGLAGFSTDTQYF
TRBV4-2 CASSQELRQGPHGYTF
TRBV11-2 CASSWGVSSNEQFF
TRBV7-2 CASSSVLDRGRGPTDTQYF
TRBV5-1 CASTWGGSSEQYF
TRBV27 CASSLERESYEQYF
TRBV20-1 CSARTKDGYTF